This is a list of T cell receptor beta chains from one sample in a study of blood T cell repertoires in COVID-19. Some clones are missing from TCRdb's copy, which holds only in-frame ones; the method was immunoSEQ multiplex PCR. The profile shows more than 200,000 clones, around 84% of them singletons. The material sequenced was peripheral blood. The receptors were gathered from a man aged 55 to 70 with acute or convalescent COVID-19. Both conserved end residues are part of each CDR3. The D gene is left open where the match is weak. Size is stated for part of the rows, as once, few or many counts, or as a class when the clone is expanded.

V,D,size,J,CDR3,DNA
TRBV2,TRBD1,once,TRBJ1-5,CASRWAEGAGQPQHF,TGTGCCAGCAGGTGGGCCGAGGGGGCAGGTCAGCCCCAGCATTTT
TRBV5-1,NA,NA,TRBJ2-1,CASSLAQGYNEQFF,TGCGCCAGCAGCTTGGCCCAGGGGTACAATGAGCAGTTCTTC
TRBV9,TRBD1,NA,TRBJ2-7,CASSQRPGQGVYEQYF,TGTGCCAGCAGCCAAAGACCGGGACAGGGGGTCTACGAGCAGTACTTC
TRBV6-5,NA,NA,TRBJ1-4,CASSYGGSPNPYKLFF,TGTGCCAGCAGTTACGGGGGCAGCCCCAACCCCTATAAACTGTTTTTT
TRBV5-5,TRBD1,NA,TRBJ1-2,CASSIQGEYGYTF,TGTGCCAGCAGCATACAGGGGGAATATGGCTACACCTTC
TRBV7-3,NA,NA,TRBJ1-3,CASKSPPWQVNTIYF,TGTGCCAGCAAGTCCCCCCCGTGGCAGGTAAACACCATATATTTT
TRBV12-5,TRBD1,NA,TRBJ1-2,CASGLGDSLIYGYTF,TGTGCTAGTGGTTTGGGGGACAGCCTCATCTATGGCTACACCTTC
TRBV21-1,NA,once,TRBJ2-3,CASSPPRTQYF,TGTGCCAGCAGCCCCCCACGGACGCAGTATTTT
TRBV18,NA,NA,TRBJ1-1,CASSHGLNTEAFF,TGTGCCAGCTCCCACGGTTTGAACACTGAAGCTTTCTTT
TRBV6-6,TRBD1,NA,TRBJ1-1,CASSPDRVNTEAFF,TGTGCCAGCAGTCCTGACAGGGTTAACACTGAAGCTTTCTTT
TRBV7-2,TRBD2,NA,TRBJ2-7,CASSLSLAGSSYEQYF,TGTGCCAGCAGCTTGTCACTAGCGGGGAGCTCCTACGAGCAGTACTTC
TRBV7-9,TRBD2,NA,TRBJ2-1,CASSLSGTSGINEQFF,TGTGCCAGCAGCTTATCCGGGACTAGCGGGATAAATGAGCAGTTCTTC
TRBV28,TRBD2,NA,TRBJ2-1,CASSPSGGTSGRNEQFF,TGTGCCAGCAGCCCCTCAGGAGGGACTAGCGGGAGGAATGAGCAGTTCTTC
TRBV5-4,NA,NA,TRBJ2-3,CASSLPTPGDTQYF,TGTGCCAGCAGCCTGCCTACCCCGGGGGATACGCAGTATTTT
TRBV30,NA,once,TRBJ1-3,CAWSPVTGSGNTIYF,TGTGCCTGGAGTCCAGTAACAGGGAGTGGAAACACCATATATTTT
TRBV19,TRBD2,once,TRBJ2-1,CASSTLGLAPYNEQFF,TGTGCCAGTAGTACCCTCGGACTAGCACCTTACAATGAGCAGTTCTTC
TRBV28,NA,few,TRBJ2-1,CASSLRGGSYNEQFF,TGTGCCAGCAGTTTACGTGGAGGCTCCTACAATGAGCAGTTCTTC
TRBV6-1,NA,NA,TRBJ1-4,CASSENRAPNEKLFF,TGTGCCAGCAGTGAAAACAGGGCACCTAATGAAAAACTGTTTTTT
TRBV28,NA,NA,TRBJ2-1,CASSLGRAYNEQFF,TGTGCCAGCAGTTTAGGCCGGGCCTACAATGAGCAGTTCTTC
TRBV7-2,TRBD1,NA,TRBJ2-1,CASSYQGALNEQFF,TGTGCCAGCAGCTACCAGGGGGCCCTCAATGAGCAGTTCTTC
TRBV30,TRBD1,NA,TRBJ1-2,CASVRGGGRGYTF,TGTGCCTCGGTTAGAGGGGGCGGTAGAGGCTACACCTTC
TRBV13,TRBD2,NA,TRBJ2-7,CASSRLAGEGEQYF,TGTGCCAGCAGCCGACTAGCGGGAGAGGGCGAGCAGTACTTC
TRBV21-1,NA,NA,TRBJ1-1,CASSKTAMNTEAFF,TGTGCCAGCAGCAAGACAGCTATGAACACTGAAGCTTTCTTT
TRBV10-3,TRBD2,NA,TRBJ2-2,CAISEGGANTGELFF,TGTGCCATCAGTGAGGGGGGGGCGAACACCGGGGAGCTGTTTTTT
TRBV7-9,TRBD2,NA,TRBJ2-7,CASSSPPGLAGGTHEQYF,TGTGCCAGCAGCTCCCCCCCCGGACTAGCGGGAGGTACCCACGAGCAGTACTTC
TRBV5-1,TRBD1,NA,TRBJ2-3,CASSLLGQGTDTQYF,TGCGCCAGCAGCTTGCTGGGACAGGGCACAGATACGCAGTATTTT
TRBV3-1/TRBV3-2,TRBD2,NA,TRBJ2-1,CASSQERSGRSYNEQFF,TGTGCCAGCAGCCAAGAACGAAGCGGGAGGTCTTACAATGAGCAGTTCTTC
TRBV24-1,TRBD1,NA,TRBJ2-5,CATSDSGTGAEETQYF,TGTGCCACCAGTGATTCCGGGACAGGGGCTGAAGAGACCCAGTACTTC
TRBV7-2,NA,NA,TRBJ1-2,CASSLASGRGGYTF,TGTGCCAGCAGCTTAGCCTCAGGCCGGGGGGGCTACACCTTC
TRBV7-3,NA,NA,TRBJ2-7,CASSNGGTGRQEQYF,TGTGCCAGCAGTAACGGGGGGACAGGACGTCAGGAGCAGTACTTC
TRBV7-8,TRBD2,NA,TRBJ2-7,CASLPAGGEYF,TGTGCCAGCCTGCCGGCGGGGGGCGAGTACTTC
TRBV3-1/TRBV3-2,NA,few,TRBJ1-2,CASSQDRNPSGYTF,TGTGCCAGCAGCCAAGATAGAAATCCTAGTGGCTACACCTTC
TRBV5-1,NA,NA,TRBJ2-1,CASSLDGRRDNEQFF,TGCGCCAGCAGCTTGGACGGCCGGAGGGACAATGAGCAGTTCTTC
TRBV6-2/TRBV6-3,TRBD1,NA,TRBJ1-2,CASSWAPDRPTGGYTF,TGTGCCAGCAGTTGGGCCCCGGACAGGCCGACAGGTGGCTACACCTTC
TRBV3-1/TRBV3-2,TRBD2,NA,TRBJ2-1,CASSPDIAGESYNEQFF,TGTGCCAGCAGCCCCGATATAGCGGGAGAGTCCTACAATGAGCAGTTCTTC